A selection of T cell receptor beta chains follows, all from one sample in a study of T-cell reconstitution after alpha-beta-depleted transplantation in children. TCRdb redid the calling of the PCR reads with MiXCR, one entry per CDR3 protein. The sample holds hundreds of thousands of distinct CDR3 sequences; over 7% are singletons and the top ten take 8.5% to 9.5%. Sequencing used peripheral blood, obtained 360 days after TCRalphabeta/CD19-depleted stem cell transplant. The source of these receptors is a female patient between 2 and 15 years old who had a stem cell transplant for Fanconi anemia, so the T cells may come from the graft donor. The CDR3 runs from the conserved cysteine through the conserved F or W. D genes are given only for firm matches. Expanded clones are given a class, and other clones once, few, many or no size at all.

.	TRBJ2-5	.	TRBV25-1	TGTGCCAGCAGTGCATCAAGGGGCGCAGGGGAGACCCAGTACTTC	CASSASRGAGETQYF
.	TRBJ2-1	many	TRBV29-1	TGCAGCGTGACCGGGGGAAGCTCCTACAATGAGCAGTTCTTC	CSVTGGSSYNEQFF
.	TRBJ2-7	.	TRBV3-1	TGTGCCAGCAGCCTGCTGGGGGGAGAGCAGTACTTC	CASSLLGGEQYF
.	TRBJ2-1	few	TRBV3-1	TGTGCCAGCAGCCAAAGAGGGGGAAACATTCGCAATGAGCAGTTCTTC	CASSQRGGNIRNEQFF
.	TRBJ2-6	many	TRBV21-1	TGTGCCAGCAGCCCTAGAGGGGCCAACGTCCTGACTTTC	CASSPRGANVLTF
.	TRBJ2-3	many	TRBV3-1	TGTGCCAGCAGCCACAGGGAGGATACGCAGTATTTT	CASSHREDTQYF
.	TRBJ1-2	few	TRBV7-2	TGTGCCAGCAGCTTAGACCGGGGGGGAAACTATGGCTACACCTTC	CASSLDRGGNYGYTF
TRBD2	TRBJ2-1	few	TRBV7-3	TGTGCCAGCAGCTCCCTAGCGGGGGCTCTCAATGAGCAGTTCTTC	CASSSLAGALNEQFF
.	TRBJ1-4	few	TRBV6-1	TGTGCCAGCAGAAGGAACAGTGATGAAAAACTGTTTTTT	CASRRNSDEKLFF
.	TRBJ2-6	few	TRBV6-1	TGTGCCAGCAGAACTGAGGGCTCTGGGGCCAACGTCCTGACTTTC	CASRTEGSGANVLTF
.	TRBJ1-1	many	TRBV2	TGTGCCAGCAGTCGGTTCGAGAACACTGAAGCTTTCTTT	CASSRFENTEAFF
.	TRBJ2-1	many	TRBV7-2	TGTGCCAGCAGCTTGGCCAGGGGAAATGAGCAGTTCTTC	CASSLARGNEQFF
.	TRBJ1-6	many	TRBV5-1	TGCGCCAGCAGCTTATTCTCGGACAGAGATAATTCACCCCTCCACTTT	CASSLFSDRDNSPLHF
.	TRBJ1-3	.	TRBV6-1	TGTGCCAGCATCTTAAGCTCTGGAAACACCATATATTTT	CASILSSGNTIYF
.	TRBJ2-2	.	TRBV10-3	TGTGCCATCAGGAGCGAGTTATCGTCCGGGGAGCTGTTTTTT	CAIRSELSSGELFF
TRBD2	TRBJ2-7	.	TRBV27	TGTGCCAGCACCTCAGCGGGAGCGGACGAGCAGTACTTC	CASTSAGADEQYF
.	TRBJ2-5	many	TRBV20-1	TGCAGTGCTAGCCCTTGGGGGAACCAAGAGACCCAGTACTTC	CSASPWGNQETQYF
TRBD1	TRBJ1-2	few	TRBV28	TGTGCCAGCAGTTTAGGATACAGGGGGCATTGGGTAGAGTCGTATGGCTACACCTTC	CASSLGYRGHWVESYGYTF
.	TRBJ2-1	.	TRBV2	TGTGCCAGCAAATTACAAACCCGCTCCTACAATGAGCAGTTCTTC	CASKLQTRSYNEQFF